One and the same sample provided the 3 T cell receptor beta chains below, sequenced in a study of cytomegalovirus exposure and HLA in healthy donors. Vbeta (60) and Jbeta (13) primers were used in the PCR. The method was immunoSEQ multiplex PCR; TCRdb's version includes in-frame clones alone and lacks a portion of them. The table lists approximately 170,000 clones, about 65% of them singletons. Source material: PBMCs. The receptors derive from a woman under 30 in good health and CMV-seropositive.

V and J are TRBV7-3 and TRBJ2-3, with 8 bases lining up with TRBD2. Germline CDR1 reads SGHTA; CDR2 reads FQGTGA. Trimming took 5 bases from V and 6 from J; bases not matched to a gene: 13. The CDR3 length is 16 residues. The CDR3 region is CASSPGGTGVFDTQYF. The CDR3 bases are TGTGCCAGCAGCCCGGGAGGGACTGGAGTCTTTGATACGCAGTATTTT. Full variable domain (rest looked up from reference TRBV7-3 and TRBJ2-3): GAGVSQTPSNKVTEKGKYVELRCDPISGHTALYWYRQSLGQGPEFLIYFQGTGAADDSGLPNDRFFAVRPEGSVSTLKIQRTERGDSAVYLCASSPGGTGVFDTQYFGPGTRLTVL.

The chain carries TRBV6-5 and TRBJ2-7, with D maybe TRBD1 (6 bases). Trimming took 0 bases from V and 0 from J, leaving 9 bases between them. The germline gives CDR1 MNHEY, CDR2 SVGAGI. CDR3 size: 15 residues. The CDR3 DNA follows: TGTGCCAGCAGTTACTCGATGGACAGCTCCTACGAGCAGTACTTC. Translating gives CASSYSMDSSYEQYF.

The J gene is TRBJ2-3, the V gene TRBV30; TRBD2 matches 7 bases. V dropped 2 bases and J dropped 4; count of bases not matched to a gene: 9. Germline CDR1 is GTSNPN and CDR2 is SVGIG (reference sequence). This CDR3 region has 15 residues. The CDR3 loop reads CAWSLAPGGSDTQYF. CDR3 bases: TGTGCCTGGAGTCTAGCCCCGGGGGGATCAGATACGCAGTATTTT. Full variable domain (remainder filled in from reference TRBV30 and TRBJ2-3): SQTIHQWPATLVQPVGSPLSLECTVEGTSNPNLYWYRQAAGRGLQLLFYSVGIGQISSEVPQNLSASRPQDRQFILSSKKLLLSDSGFYLCAWSLAPGGSDTQYFGPGTRLTVL.